These 10 T cell receptor beta chains originate from one sample sequenced in a study of T cell responses to AZD1222 COVID-19 vaccine. Measured with immunoSEQ multiplex PCR; TCRdb has only the in-frame clones, and not every one. The table has about 100,000 clones, around 90% seen once. The sample in question was peripheral blood, obtained on day 0 of AZD1222 vaccination. Source of these receptors: an adult in good health.

V and J are TRBV23-1 and TRBJ2-2, with unresolved D. TRBV23-1 is an ORF, and what it does is uncertain. V shed 4 bases and J shed 6 bases, with 6 bases lying between them. The CDR3 contains 12 residues. In DNA, the CDR3 is TGCGCCAGCAGTCGGGCACCCGGGGAGCTGTTTTTT. Protein product: CASSRAPGELFF.

This clone was recorded a few times. The chain combines TRBV7-9 with TRBJ2-3, with 12 bases aligning to TRBD1. Losses at the gene ends were 4 bases for V and 6 bases for J; bases not matched to a gene: 5. The germline CDR1 and CDR2 sequences are SEHNR and FQNEAQ (reference sequence). CDR3 length equals 15 residues. The CDR3 sequence: CASSWGQGAQDTQYF. CDR3 sequence (DNA): TGTGCCAGCAGCTGGGGACAGGGGGCGCAGGATACGCAGTATTTT.

The chain carries TRBV4-2 and TRBJ2-7; 9 bases align to TRBD1. V was clipped by 0 bases and J by 4 bases; unmatched bases: 7. Germline CDR1 and CDR2: LGHNA and YNFKEQ. The CDR3 covers 16 residues. DNA of the CDR3: TGTGCCAGCAGCCAAGAGATAGGACAGGGGAGGTACGAGCAGTACTTC. It codes for CASSQEIGQGRYEQYF.

The rearrangement links TRBV10-2 to TRBJ2-1; D not resolved. Germline V lookup: CDR1 WSHSY, CDR2 SAAADI. Between the trimmed V and J ends, which lost 2 bases and 0 bases, there was a span of 11 bases. The CDR3 sequence is 16 residues long. DNA for the CDR3: TGCGCCAGCAGTGAGAACAGCCCCGGCTCCTACAATGAGCAGTTCTTC. It is translated as CASSENSPGSYNEQFF.

The rearrangement links TRBV20-1 to TRBJ2-2; 8 bases fit TRBD2. The CDR3 has 19 residues. The germline CDR1 and CDR2 sequences are DFQATT and SNEGSKA (reference sequence). After removal of 3 bases from V and 1 base from J, the junction contained 16 bases not matched to a gene. CDR3 coding DNA: TGCAGTGCTAGTGGAGCAAAGGGTCTACTAGCGGAGAACACCGGGGAGCTGTTTTTT. Amino acid sequence: CSASGAKGLLAENTGELFF.

This chain connects TRBV21-1 to TRBJ1-5. TRBV21-1 is reported as a pseudogene. The CDR3 has 17 residues. The CDR3 reads CASSNGRGPGSNQPQHF. In nucleotides, the CDR3 is TGTGCCAGCAGCAACGGGAGGGGTCCGGGTAGCAATCAGCCCCAGCATTTT.

This chain connects TRBV7-8 to TRBJ1-1; D remains ambiguous. Trimming took 2 bases from V and 1 from J, leaving 11 bases between them. CDR3 size: 15 residues. In germline, CDR1 is SGHVS, CDR2 FQNEAQ. The CDR3 reads CASSLFATPNTEAFF. CDR3 DNA sequence: TGTGCCAGCAGCTTATTCGCGACTCCGAACACTGAAGCTTTCTTT.

The V call is TRBV11-2, the J call TRBJ2-7, with D maybe TRBD1 (6 bases). This CDR3 is 15 amino acids long. The V gene's germline CDR1 is SGHAT and CDR2 FQNNGV. Trimming took 0 bases from V and 6 from J, leaving 15 bases between them. The CDR3 nucleotides read TGTGCCAGCAGCTTAGATATTGACAGGCCCAGCGAGCAGTACTTC. Residues: CASSLDIDRPSEQYF.

The genes are TRBV27 and TRBJ2-7, with D uncertain. V was clipped by 3 bases and J by 3 bases, with 12 bases between them. Germline-derived CDR1 and CDR2 are MNHEY and SMNVEV (reference sequence). The CDR3 totals 14 residues. The CDR3 protein is CASSFASAHYEQYF. As DNA, the CDR3 is TGTGCCAGCAGTTTCGCCTCAGCCCACTACGAGCAGTACTTC.

This clone occurred a few times. The rearrangement joins TRBV12-3 or TRBV12-4 to TRBJ1-1; 9 nucleotides line up with TRBD1. After removal of 6 bases from V and 6 bases from J, the junction contained 5 bases not matched to a gene. The CDR3 is 13 amino acids. CDR3 in amino acids: CASSYRGRAEAFF. DNA of the CDR3: TGTGCCAGCAGCTACAGGGGGCGGGCTGAAGCTTTCTTT.